Listed here are 26 T cell receptor beta chains from one sample, sequenced in a study of Graves' ophthalmopathy and Graves' hyperthyroidism. RNA served as the template for amplifying TCR beta CDR3 regions. The workflow started with a first-round RT-PCR run with HTBI primers and then moved on to a second-round multiplex PCR. MiXCR, applied by TCRdb to the multiplex PCR reads, yields one record per CDR3 protein. Of approximately 700,000 distinct CDR3 sequences listed, about 44% were seen once; the top ten hold 40% to 55%. The sequenced material came from peripheral blood. Receptors were obtained from an adult man with Graves' ophthalmopathy.

The V and J genes are TRBV7-9 and TRBJ1-6; D gene ambiguous. Germline V gene lookup returns CDR1 SEHNR and CDR2 FQNEAQ (reference sequence). There are 16 residues in the CDR3. The V gene lost 10 bases and the J gene lost 1 base, with 17 bases spanning the gap. This CDR3 reads CATSTFSGSYNSPLHF. The CDR3 DNA reads TGTGCCACCTCAACCTTCTCCGGTTCCTATAATTCACCCCTCCACTTT.

The chain is built from TRBV10-3 and TRBJ1-2; D gene ambiguous. The CDR3 loop spans 12 amino acids. Germline CDR1 is ENHRY and CDR2 is SYGVKD. Trimming took off 6 bases at V and 2 bases at J, with 7 bases between the two ends. The CDR3 bases are TGTGCCATCAGCTCGTTCAACTATGGCTACACCTTC. Encoded protein: CAISSFNYGYTF.

The rearrangement uses TRBV20-1 and TRBJ1-1; D unresolved. V gave up 0 bases and J gave up 5 bases, with 7 bases separating them. CDR3 size: 12 residues. Germline V lookup: CDR1 DFQATT, CDR2 SNEGSKA (reference sequence). The CDR3 region has the DNA TGCAGTGCTAGAGATTTAAGAACTGAAGCTTTCTTT. Translation gives CSARDLRTEAFF.

At least ten counts were recorded for this clonotype. The chain has TRBV5-5 and TRBJ2-7; D gene ambiguous. The V and J ends lost 4 bases and 3 bases respectively, with 11 bases between them. The CDR3 has 13 residues. The germline gives CDR1 SGHKS, CDR2 YYEKEE (reference sequence). The CDR3 region has the DNA TGTGCCAGCAGCCGAAGACTCAACTACGAGCAGTACTTC. It translates to CASSRRLNYEQYF. The full variable domain, completed using reference TRBV5-5 and TRBJ2-7, is DAGVTQSPTHLIKTRGQQVTLRCSPISGHKSVSWYQQVLGQGPQFIFQYYEKEERGRGNFPDRFSARQFPNYSSELNVNALLLGDSALYLCASSRRLNYEQYFGPGTRLTVT.

The chain links TRBV7-8 to TRBJ2-5, with D possibly matching TRBD1 (6 bases). V lost 8 bases to trimming and J lost 1 base, with 8 bases between them. The CDR3 contains 12 residues. CDR1 SGHVS and CDR2 FQNEAQ come from the germline V gene. CDR3 sequence: CASQGTQETQYF. CDR3 coding DNA: TGTGCCAGCCAGGGGACCCAAGAGACCCAGTACTTC.

The chain uses TRBV10-3 and TRBJ1-4; possible D gene TRBD1, 5 bases. The V and J ends lost 3 bases and 12 bases respectively, with 14 bases between them. Germline V gives CDR1 ENHRY, CDR2 SYGVKD. The CDR3 extends over 13 amino acids. The CDR3 nucleotides are TGTGCCATCAGTGATCCATTAGGGACGGAACTGTTTTTT. Translation gives CAISDPLGTELFF.

The gene calls are TRBV25-1 and TRBJ2-2; D is unresolved. V dropped 11 bases and J dropped 7 bases, with 11 bases sitting between them. Germline V gene lookup returns CDR1 MGHDK and CDR2 SYGVNS. There are 11 residues in the CDR3. Here the CDR3 reads CAWSWGGELFF. Written as DNA, the CDR3 is TGTGCCTGGAGTTGGGGCGGGGAGCTGTTTTTT.

There are a few counts of this clonotype. The chain couples TRBV5-4 to TRBJ1-2; a weak D match, TRBD1 (5 bases). This CDR3 is 14 amino acids long. CDR1 is SGHNT, CDR2 YYREEE, per germline (reference sequence). The V and J ends lost 4 bases and 8 bases respectively, with 18 bases between them. CDR3 region: CASSGPGLPSGYTF. The CDR3 coding sequence is TGTGCCAGCAGCGGCCCGGGGCTGCCATCGGGCTACACCTTC.

The table lists this clonotype with many counts. The chain links TRBV5-1 to TRBJ1-2, with TRBD1 identical over 11 bases. Germline V gives CDR1 SGHRS, CDR2 YFSETQ. J lost 4 bases, V lost 2 bases, and 4 bases had no gene match. This CDR3 spans 15 amino acids. The CDR3 loop is CASSFGQGASYGYTF. CDR3 sequence (DNA): TGCGCCAGCAGCTTCGGACAGGGGGCATCCTATGGCTACACCTTC.

V usage is TRBV7-9 and J usage is TRBJ2-6, with 7 bases that match TRBD2. This CDR3 contains 18 residues. Looked up from germline, CDR1 is SEHNR and CDR2 is FQNEAQ (reference sequence). With V trimmed by 5 bases and J by 0 bases, 10 bases remained unmatched. As DNA, the CDR3 is TGTGCCAGCAGCCAGATGGGGAGGGGCGTCTCTGGGGCCAACGTCCTGACTTTC. Protein sequence: CASSQMGRGVSGANVLTF.

Turning to this clonotype: A much larger clone lies a single base off, so this may be a read error. The genes are TRBV24-1 and TRBJ1-3; possibly TRBD1 for D (5 bases). CDR3 length: 13 amino acids. Germline values: CDR1 KGHDR, CDR2 SFDVKD. The CDR3 region is CAASGGSGNTIYF. For the CDR3, the DNA is TGTGCCGCCAGTGGGGGATCTGGAAACACCATATATTTT.

Details on this clonotype: The conserved final phenylalanine or tryptophan is absent from the CDR3, which likely points to a read error. The limits of the CDR3 on the DNA are not certain, so only TCRdb's listed CDR3 is given. V gene TRBV29-1 combines with J gene TRBJ2-7; TRBD1 was called by the table and not checked on the DNA. Germline lookup yields CDR1 SQVTM and CDR2 ANQGSEA. The CDR3 length is 9 residues, termini included. This CDR3 is CSVLAGGCL.

The chain has TRBV25-1 and TRBJ2-2, with D hard to call. The CDR3 length is 13 residues. Germline assignment: CDR1 MGHDK and CDR2 SYGVNS. Deletions cut 8 bases from V and 6 bases from J, with 13 bases between. The CDR3 nucleotides are TGTGCCAGCTCTACCTTAGTGTCCGGGGAGCTGTTTTTT. Translating it yields CASSTLVSGELFF.

DNA of the CDR3: TGCAGCAGTGACACAGGGAACACTGAAGCTTTCTTT. As protein: CSSDTGNTEAFF. The V and J genes are TRBV29-1 and TRBJ1-1, with D tentatively TRBD1 (5 bases). In germline, CDR1 is SQVTM, CDR2 ANQGSEA. Trimming took 8 bases from V and 1 from J, leaving 11 bases between them. The CDR3 runs 12 residues.

This clonotype was counted a few times. The chain carries TRBV14 and TRBJ1-1; maybe TRBD1 (5 bases). Trimming left V 4 bases short and J 7 bases short, with 13 bases between. Germline-derived CDR1 and CDR2 are SGHDN and FVKESK. The CDR3 is 13 amino acids. In DNA, the CDR3 is TGTGCCAGCAGCCGGATGTATGACAGTGAAGCTTTCTTT. Translation: CASSRMYDSEAFF.

The chain links TRBV27 to TRBJ2-5; perhaps TRBD2 as D (5 bases). The CDR3 sequence is 15 residues long. Germline values: CDR1 MNHEY, CDR2 SMNVEV (reference sequence). V lost 6 bases and J lost 4, with 18 bases in between. CDR3 sequence (DNA): TGTGCCAGCAGCCGCCGTGAGGAGGCGAGAGAGACCCAGTACTTC. This codes for CASSRREEARETQYF.

This clonotype was observed a few times. The chain couples TRBV25-1 to TRBJ2-2, with D perhaps TRBD1 or TRBD2 (5 bases each). The CDR3 runs 16 residues. Deletions cut 5 bases from V and 0 bases from J, with 13 bases between. The germline CDR1 and CDR2 sequences are MGHDK and SYGVNS. CDR3 amino acids: CASSIAGTANTGELFF. CDR3 in DNA: TGTGCCAGCAGTATCGCAGGGACCGCGAACACCGGGGAGCTGTTTTTT. Filled out from reference TRBV25-1 and TRBJ2-2, the complete variable domain reads EADIYQTPRYLVIGTGKKITLECSQTMGHDKMYWYQQDPGMELHLIHYSYGVNSTEKGDLSSESTVSRIRTEHFPLTLESARPSHTSQYLCASSIAGTANTGELFFGEGSRLTVL.

This clonotype showed up just a few times. The rearrangement links TRBV5-1 to TRBJ2-7; D is uncertain. The germline V gene has CDR1 SGHRS and CDR2 YFSETQ. The CDR3 contains 14 residues. Trimming cost V 0 bases and J 4 bases, with 11 bases left between them. CDR3 amino acids: CASSLVSEEYEQYF. The CDR3 nucleotides are TGCGCCAGCAGCTTGGTGTCGGAAGAATACGAGCAGTACTTC.

This clonotype came up many times. CDR3 residues: CSAGRITGNPGNTIYF. Written as DNA, the CDR3 is TGCAGCGCCGGTCGAATTACAGGGAACCCTGGAAACACCATATATTTT. The chain carries TRBV29-1 and TRBJ1-3, with a possible D match to TRBD1 (6 bases). Germline V gene data show CDR1 as SQVTM and CDR2 as ANQGSEA. The CDR3 has 16 amino acids. V gave up 7 bases and J gave up 2 bases, with 21 bases separating them.

This clonotype was observed many times. The chain employs TRBV20-1 and TRBJ1-1; tentative D call: TRBD1 (6 bases). Germline values: CDR1 DFQATT, CDR2 SNEGSKA (reference sequence). The CDR3 spans 14 residues. V lost 2 bases and J lost 7, with 17 bases in between. The CDR3 DNA reads TGCAGTGCTAGACGATGGCAGGGGTCGGGTGAAGCTTTCTTT. This codes for CSARRWQGSGEAFF.

This clonotype was recorded at least ten times. The genes are TRBV6-5 and TRBJ1-6, with 7 bases lining up with TRBD1. CDR3 length: 14 amino acids. Per germline, CDR1 MNHEY and CDR2 SVGAGI. Unmatched junction bases numbered 9, after V lost 6 bases and J lost 10 bases. DNA of the CDR3: TGTGCCAGCAGAACCACAGGGGAGAGATCACCCCTCCACTTT. This translates into CASRTTGERSPLHF.

The rearrangement links TRBV25-1 to TRBJ1-2, with unresolved D. The germline gives CDR1 MGHDK, CDR2 SYGVNS. Trimming stripped 11 bases from V and 10 bases from J, with 17 bases between. The CDR3 is 11 residues long. CDR3 in amino acids: CAVGDSLTYTF. The CDR3 DNA is TGTGCCGTAGGTGACTCTTTAACCTACACCTTC.

The chain joins TRBV4-3 to TRBJ2-7, with D uncertain. The CDR3 contains 14 residues. The germline V gene has CDR1 LGHNA and CDR2 YSLEER. The V gene lost 1 base and the J gene lost 10 bases, with 17 bases spanning the gap. The CDR3 sequence is CASSQGVKGFRQYF. DNA of the CDR3: TGCGCCAGCAGCCAAGGTGTTAAGGGTTTCCGACAGTACTTC.

The chain combines TRBV29-1 with TRBJ1-2; maybe TRBD1 (5 bases). Per the germline V gene, CDR1 is SQVTM and CDR2 is ANQGSEA. V gave up 7 bases and J gave up 2 bases, with 17 bases separating them. This CDR3 has 14 amino acids. CDR3 sequence (DNA): TGCAGCGAGAAGACGGACACAGGCAACTATGGCTACACCTTC. It encodes CSEKTDTGNYGYTF.

The chain employs TRBV2 and TRBJ1-2, with D perhaps matching TRBD1 (6 bases). The V gene's germline CDR1 is SNHLY and CDR2 FYNNEI. V was shortened by 6 bases and J by 1 base, with 21 bases between the two germline ends. The length of the CDR3 is 17 residues. The chain's CDR3 is CASSFLVPGHRNYGYTF. The CDR3 region has the DNA TGTGCCAGCAGCTTTCTGGTACCGGGACACCGTAACTATGGCTACACCTTC.

The chain uses TRBV28 and TRBJ2-5; unclear D gene. Trimming shortened V by 6 bases and J by 1 base, and 9 bases separated the two germline ends. The CDR3 length is 13 residues. The V gene's germline CDR1 is MDHEN and CDR2 SYDVKM. CDR3 DNA: TGTGCCAGCAGAAAGCCGGGCCAAGAGACCCAGTACTTC. Translated: CASRKPGQETQYF.